This T cell receptor beta chain was sequenced in a study of CD8+ T cells in alopecia areata. Study information: Tofacitinib therapy lasting 6 to 18 months was followed by 6 months off drug.

cDNA prepared by RNA extraction and subsequent reverse transcription served as the template for sequencing. TCRdb's copy holds only in-frame clones and misses some; the assay was immunoSEQ multiplex PCR. The sample has about 98,000 clones, less than 50% seen once. This CDR3 has 17 residues. The V gene's germline CDR1 is MDHEN and CDR2 SYDVKM. Trimming left V 7 bases short and J 2 bases short, with 24 bases between. Whole-study results and caveats: It was lesional scalp, especially alopecia totalis/universalis, that showed higher clonality than normal scalp. Scalp sample sequencing also detects resident alphabeta T cells of normal skin.

Points on this clone: Its antigen is unidentified.

Those with alopecia areata gave lesional scalp punch biopsies and peripheral blood. Material: CD4+ T cells sorted from blood. The TCR comes from a human donor with alopecia areata. The chain is built from TRBV28 and TRBJ2-7, with D perhaps TRBD1 or TRBD2 (5 bases each). Written as DNA, the CDR3 is TGTGCCAGCAATAGCCGGGGCTCCGTTCCGAGGACCTACGAGCAGTACTTC. Amino acids: CASNSRGSVPRTYEQYF.